This is a list of T cell receptor beta chains from one sample in a study of a mutant IDH1 vaccine in newly diagnosed glioma. Their specific antigens are unknown. Sequencing used immunoSEQ multiplex PCR; TCRdb keeps in-frame clones, though not all of them. Of over 75,000 clones in the sample, approximately 75% are singletons; the top ten hold approximately 5.4%. The sample was PBMCs, taken from a glioma patient whose treatment included an IDH1 peptide vaccine. Every receptor here comes from a man between 40 and 49 years old with glioma. CDR3s include the opening cysteine and the closing phenylalanine or tryptophan. Each record gives: V gene, J gene, D gene, clone size, CDR3 DNA, CDR3 protein. The D gene is left open where the match is weak. For some rows the clone size is stated as once, few or many, or as a class when expanded; others skip it.

>TRBV28|TRBJ2-4|-|-
TGTGCCAGCAGCCTAGGGACCTCCTTAGCCAAAAACATTCAGTACTTC
CASSLGTSLAKNIQYF
>TRBV5-4|TRBJ2-5|-|-
TGTGCCAGCAGCTTGAAGGGCCCCGAACAGACCCAGTACTTC
CASSLKGPEQTQYF
>TRBV18|TRBJ2-1|TRBD2|-
TGTGCCAGCTCACCGGGACTAGCGGGACCACTTCCCAATGAGCAGTTCTTC
CASSPGLAGPLPNEQFF
>TRBV7-2|TRBJ2-5|TRBD2|-
TGTGCCAGCAGCCAAGGGACTAGCGGGGCAGAGACCCAGTACTTC
CASSQGTSGAETQYF
>TRBV14|TRBJ1-1|TRBD1|-
TGTGCCAGCAGCCCTTGGACAGGGGGCCGGACTGAAGCTTTCTTT
CASSPWTGGRTEAFF
>TRBV10-3|TRBJ1-2|TRBD1|once
TGTGCCATCAGAGGGACAGGGGTTATGGACAACTATGGCTACACCTTC
CAIRGTGVMDNYGYTF
>TRBV21-1|TRBJ2-6|-|-
TGTGCCAGCAGGGGCGGGAGGGCCCATAGGTGGGCCAACGTCCTGACTTTC
CASRGGRAHRWANVLTF
>TRBV29-1|TRBJ2-7|TRBD1|once
TGCAGCGCGACAGGGGGCGGGGGTTACGAGCAGTACTTC
CSATGGGGYEQYF
>TRBV18|TRBJ2-1|-|-
TGTGCCAGCTCACCTGCCGGGACGGGGCGGTACAATGAGCAGTTCTTC
CASSPAGTGRYNEQFF
>TRBV6-1|TRBJ2-1|TRBD1|-
TGTGCCAGCAGTGACGGGCAGGGGGTGGGGGAGCAGTTCTTC
CASSDGQGVGEQFF
>TRBV27|TRBJ2-5|-|-
TGTGCCAGCAGGCGGTCAACCCAGGGTCGGGAGACCCAGTACTTC
CASRRSTQGRETQYF
>TRBV28|TRBJ2-5|TRBD2|-
TGTGCCAGCAGCCCACTGCTTCTAGCGGGAGGGATAGAGACCCAGTACTTC
CASSPLLLAGGIETQYF
>TRBV27|TRBJ2-7|TRBD1|-
TGTGCCAGCAGTTTATCGTCCAGGGGGCTGTACGAGCAGTACTTC
CASSLSSRGLYEQYF
>TRBV7-8|TRBJ1-5|-|-
TGTGCCAGCAGCTTAGCGAACACAGGGCGCTTAAGCCAGCCCCAGCATTTT
CASSLANTGRLSQPQHF
>TRBV5-5|TRBJ1-5|-|-
TGTGCCAGCAGCTTGGGTGGCTATAGCAATCAGCCCCAGCATTTT
CASSLGGYSNQPQHF
>TRBV2|TRBJ2-7|TRBD1|-
TGTGCCAGCAGTCGAAGGACAGGGCCGCCCCGGGGTCAGTACTTC
CASSRRTGPPRGQYF
>TRBV6-5|TRBJ1-5|-|few
TGTGCCAGCAGGCGGACAGAAGGTCAGCCCCAGCATTTT
CASRRTEGQPQHF
>TRBV6-1|TRBJ1-5|-|-
TGTGCCAGCAGTGAATACAGCCGCCAGCATTTT
CASSEYSRQHF
>TRBV7-7|TRBJ2-7|-|once
TGTGCTAGCGTAATATCCTACGAGCAGTACTTC
CASVISYEQYF
>TRBV7-8|TRBJ2-1|-|-
TGTGCCAGCAGCCCCAGGACCGGGTGGCACAATGAGCAGTTCTTC
CASSPRTGWHNEQFF
>TRBV7-9|TRBJ2-1|-|-
TGTGCCAGCAGCTTCGGGAGCTCCTACAATGAGCAGTTCTTC
CASSFGSSYNEQFF
>TRBV19|TRBJ2-7|-|-
TGTGCCAGTAGCCTAAGGGTGGACTACGAGCAGTACTTC
CASSLRVDYEQYF
>TRBV25-1|TRBJ2-3|TRBD1|-
TGTGCCAGCAGCGATCCCAGGGGGCAGGAAGATACGCAGTATTTT
CASSDPRGQEDTQYF
>TRBV5-1|TRBJ2-7|TRBD1|-
TGCGCCAGCAGCTTCGGGACAGGGCGATCCTACGAGCAGTACTTC
CASSFGTGRSYEQYF
>TRBV23-1|TRBJ2-3|TRBD2|-
TGCGCCAGCAGTCGATCCGGGACTAAGGGCACAGATACGCAGTATTTT
CASSRSGTKGTDTQYF
>TRBV9|TRBJ2-6|-|few
TGTGCCAGCAGCGTAGGGTCTCTTGGGGCCAACGTCCTGACTTTC
CASSVGSLGANVLTF
>TRBV7-6|TRBJ2-7|-|-
TGTGCCAGCAGCGGAACAGAGGCCGAGCAGTACTTC
CASSGTEAEQYF
>TRBV13|TRBJ2-7|-|medium-sized
TGTGCCAGCAGCTCAGTCACCCCCTCCTACGAGCAGTACTTC
CASSSVTPSYEQYF
>TRBV5-4|TRBJ2-1|TRBD2|once
TGTGCCAGCAGCTCACCGCGTGGCGGGGGTGAGGGATCCTACAATGAGCAGTTCTTC
CASSSPRGGGEGSYNEQFF
>TRBV6-4|TRBJ2-7|-|-
TGTGCCAGCAGTGAGGGCCCGAGCCAAGATTCGGAAGAGCAGTACTTC
CASSEGPSQDSEEQYF
>TRBV10-3|TRBJ1-1|-|-
TGTGCCATCAGTGAGGGACAACTATCGAACACTGAAGCTTTCTTT
CAISEGQLSNTEAFF
>TRBV29-1|TRBJ1-1|-|few
TGCAGCGTTGAAATCAGGATGAACACTGAAGCTTTCTTT
CSVEIRMNTEAFF